This T cell receptor beta chain was recovered during a study of graft-versus-host responses after intestinal transplantation. Study-wide context: All recipients were given anti-thymocyte globulin induction, and tacrolimus and steroids were then administered for around three years. Study-wide results and limits: Early after transplant, HvG clones declined as circulating GvH clones peaked. GvH clones occurred in recipient marrow; some first appeared in ileum or blood.

The CDR3 spans 13 residues. Per the germline V gene, CDR1 is MNHNS and CDR2 is SASEGT. V was clipped by 5 bases and J by 3 bases, with 10 bases between them. The protocol was immunoSEQ multiplex PCR, while the TCRdb copy is restricted to in-frame clones and leaves out a portion. Here the sample spans 45,000 to 55,000 clones, roughly nine tenths being singletons. For this clone: Its antigen remains unknown.

Sequenced here: PBMCs, sampled 662 days after intestinal transplant. This sequence was found in a human patient who received an intestinal transplant, so some T cells may come from the graft donor. This rearrangement joins TRBV6-1 to TRBJ1-1; D is unclear. CDR3 in amino acids: CASSMTSDTEAFF. DNA of the CDR3: TGTGCCAGCAGTATGACTTCAGACACTGAAGCTTTCTTT.